These T cell receptor beta chains were read from a single sample in a study of blood T cell repertoires in COVID-19. TCRdb's table, derived via immunoSEQ multiplex PCR, lists solely in-frame clones and lacks some. The table has around 150,000 clones, about four fifths seen once. Sample: peripheral blood. Every receptor here comes from an older man with acute or convalescent COVID-19. The CDR3 runs from the conserved cysteine through the conserved F or W. Fields, in order: clone size, V gene, J gene, D gene, CDR3 DNA, CDR3 protein. The D gene is left open where the match is weak. Not every row has a clone size; where given, it reads once, few, many or a size class.

once,TRBV24-1,TRBJ2-1,NA,TGTGCCACCAGTGCCTCTTACGGCGGAGGGACCTACAATGAGCAGTTCTTC,CATSASYGGGTYNEQFF
NA,TRBV28,TRBJ2-1,TRBD1,TGTGCCAGCAGTTTCCCGAGACAGGGCTACAATGAGCAGTTCTTC,CASSFPRQGYNEQFF
NA,TRBV18,TRBJ2-4,TRBD1,TGTGCCAGCTCACCTCCCGGGACAGGGACGGGTAACATTCAGTACTTC,CASSPPGTGTGNIQYF
NA,TRBV28,TRBJ2-3,NA,TGTGCCAGCAGTTCTGACAGGCTGTCCCCTGAACCGGATACGCAGTATTTT,CASSSDRLSPEPDTQYF
few,TRBV20-1,TRBJ2-7,NA,TGCAGTGCTAGTACAGGGTTGGGGGAGCAGTACTTC,CSASTGLGEQYF
NA,TRBV11-3,TRBJ2-2,TRBD2,TGTGCCAGCAGCTTGGGCCTGCTAGCGGGCGACACCGGGGAGCTGTTTTTT,CASSLGLLAGDTGELFF
NA,TRBV10-3,TRBJ1-4,NA,TGTGCCATCAGTGATTCTGCGAGCACGGGTGAAAAACTGTTTTTT,CAISDSASTGEKLFF
NA,TRBV19,TRBJ2-1,NA,TGTGCCAGTAGTAGCGCCGGGACTCTCAATGAGCAGTTCTTC,CASSSAGTLNEQFF
NA,TRBV18,TRBJ2-3,TRBD1,TGTGCCAGCTCACCTGATCAGACAGGGGGCACAGATACGCAGTATTTT,CASSPDQTGGTDTQYF
NA,TRBV19,TRBJ2-3,NA,TGTGCCAGTAGTATTTCACTCCTCACAGATACGCAGTATTTT,CASSISLLTDTQYF
NA,TRBV19,TRBJ2-1,NA,TGTGCCAGTACTAAGGGGGGGGGTTCCTACAATGAGCAGTTCTTC,CASTKGGGSYNEQFF
NA,TRBV5-4,TRBJ2-5,TRBD2,TGTGCCAGCAGCTCCCCTAGCGGGAGCCAAGAGACCCAGTACTTC,CASSSPSGSQETQYF
NA,TRBV5-1,TRBJ2-7,NA,TGCGCCAGCAAGGTGGCGGACTCCTACGAGCAGTACTTC,CASKVADSYEQYF
NA,TRBV2,TRBJ1-1,NA,TGTGCCAGCAGGGGATGGATCAGGGTTCCTGAAGCTTTCTTT,CASRGWIRVPEAFF
NA,TRBV5-6,TRBJ2-7,NA,TGTGCCAGCAGCTTGGTCCAGGGATACGAGCAGTACTTC,CASSLVQGYEQYF
NA,TRBV11-2,TRBJ2-7,NA,TGTGCCAGCAGCTTAGAGTGGGGAGTCCTCCACGAGCAGTACTTC,CASSLEWGVLHEQYF
NA,TRBV9,TRBJ2-2,TRBD2,TGTGCCAGCAGCGTAGTGGCGGGAGAGGGCGGGGAGCTGTTTTTT,CASSVVAGEGGELFF
NA,TRBV6-1,TRBJ2-7,NA,TGTGCCAGCAGTGATAGCGCCATCCCCTACGAGCAGTACTTC,CASSDSAIPYEQYF
NA,TRBV10-3,TRBJ1-1,NA,TGTGCCATCAGAACCAGGGAATCTGAAGCTTTCTTT,CAIRTRESEAFF
NA,TRBV24-1,TRBJ2-2,TRBD2,TGTGCCACCAGTGAATCCCTCAGCGGGAGGTACGCCGGGGAGCTGTTTTTT,CATSESLSGRYAGELFF
NA,TRBV6-6,TRBJ2-7,NA,TGTGCCAGCAGTCTTACTCGCTTCGGTACAGCCAGCTCCTACGAGCAGTACTTC,CASSLTRFGTASSYEQYF
once,TRBV9,TRBJ1-6,NA,TGTGCCAGCGGGGGGGATTCGTATAATTCACCCCTCCACTTT,CASGGDSYNSPLHF
once,TRBV21-1,TRBJ1-3,NA,TGTGCCAGCAGCGCTTATTACCGGGACAGGGGTAATCACAGGGCTGGAAACACCATATATTTT,CASSAYYRDRGNHRAGNTIYF
NA,TRBV5-1,TRBJ1-1,TRBD1,TGCGCCAGCAGCCCTGGGGACAGCGGGAACACTGAAGCTTTCTTT,CASSPGDSGNTEAFF
NA,TRBV24-1,TRBJ2-5,TRBD1,TGTGCCACCAGTGAACCGACAGGGGTGAGAGGGGAGACCCAGTACTTC,CATSEPTGVRGETQYF
NA,TRBV7-8,TRBJ2-5,NA,TGTGCCAGCAGTTCCGCTGGGACTTGGGAGACCCAGTACTTC,CASSSAGTWETQYF
NA,TRBV10-3,TRBJ2-1,TRBD1,TGTGCCATCAGTGAGGGACAGGGACTGCACAATGAGCAGTTCTTC,CAISEGQGLHNEQFF
NA,TRBV7-9,TRBJ1-2,TRBD1,TGTGCCAGCAGCTCCGGGACAGGAGCTAACTATGGCTACACCTTC,CASSSGTGANYGYTF
NA,TRBV2,TRBJ1-1,NA,TGTGCCAGCAGTGGAATTCAAGCGAACACTGAAGCTTTCTTT,CASSGIQANTEAFF
NA,TRBV11-3,TRBJ2-1,NA,TGTGCCAGCAGCTTAGGGGAGGGGACAGGCAGCCCTACGGTCTTC,CASSLGEGTGSPTVF
NA,TRBV7-9,TRBJ2-7,NA,TGTGCCAGCAGCTTTGAATCATCAGACATGGAGCAGTACTTC,CASSFESSDMEQYF
NA,TRBV11-2,TRBJ2-2,TRBD1,TGTGCCAGCAGCTTAGCCGGCAGGGGGACCGGGGAGCTGTTTTTT,CASSLAGRGTGELFF
NA,TRBV18,TRBJ2-4,NA,TGTGCCAGCTCACCACCAGTACAGCAAAACATTCAGTACTTC,CASSPPVQQNIQYF
NA,TRBV19,TRBJ2-2,NA,TGTGCCAGTAGTATAGAGGCGGGAATCGGGGAGCTGTTTTTT,CASSIEAGIGELFF
NA,TRBV27,TRBJ2-3,NA,TGTGCCAGCAGTTTTCGTCCTAGAACTAGCACAGATACGCAGTATTTT,CASSFRPRTSTDTQYF
NA,TRBV12-3/TRBV12-4,TRBJ2-7,TRBD1,TGTGCCAGCAGTTTGGGGACAGGGGACGAGCAGTACTTC,CASSLGTGDEQYF
NA,TRBV24-1,TRBJ2-7,NA,TGTGCCACAGGTACACAGGGGACTGAGCAGTACTTC,CATGTQGTEQYF
NA,TRBV19,TRBJ1-4,TRBD1,TGTGCCAGTAGTACCATCATCGGGACAGGGAATGAAAAACTGTTTTTT,CASSTIIGTGNEKLFF
many,TRBV3-1/TRBV3-2,TRBJ1-6,TRBD1,TGTGCCAGCAGCCCCGAGAAACGACAGGGGGGTTCACCCCTCCACTTT,CASSPEKRQGGSPLHF
NA,TRBV9,TRBJ1-2,TRBD1,TGTGCCAGCAGCGCCCGGACAGGGGCCTATGGCTACACCTTC,CASSARTGAYGYTF
NA,TRBV5-1,TRBJ2-5,TRBD1,TGCGCCAGCAGCCTTCGGGACAGTGGGCAAGAGCCCCAGTACTTC,CASSLRDSGQEPQYF
few,TRBV6-6,TRBJ1-2,NA,TGTGCCAGCAGTTACTCGTCCCCAGGGAACTATGGCTACACCTTC,CASSYSSPGNYGYTF